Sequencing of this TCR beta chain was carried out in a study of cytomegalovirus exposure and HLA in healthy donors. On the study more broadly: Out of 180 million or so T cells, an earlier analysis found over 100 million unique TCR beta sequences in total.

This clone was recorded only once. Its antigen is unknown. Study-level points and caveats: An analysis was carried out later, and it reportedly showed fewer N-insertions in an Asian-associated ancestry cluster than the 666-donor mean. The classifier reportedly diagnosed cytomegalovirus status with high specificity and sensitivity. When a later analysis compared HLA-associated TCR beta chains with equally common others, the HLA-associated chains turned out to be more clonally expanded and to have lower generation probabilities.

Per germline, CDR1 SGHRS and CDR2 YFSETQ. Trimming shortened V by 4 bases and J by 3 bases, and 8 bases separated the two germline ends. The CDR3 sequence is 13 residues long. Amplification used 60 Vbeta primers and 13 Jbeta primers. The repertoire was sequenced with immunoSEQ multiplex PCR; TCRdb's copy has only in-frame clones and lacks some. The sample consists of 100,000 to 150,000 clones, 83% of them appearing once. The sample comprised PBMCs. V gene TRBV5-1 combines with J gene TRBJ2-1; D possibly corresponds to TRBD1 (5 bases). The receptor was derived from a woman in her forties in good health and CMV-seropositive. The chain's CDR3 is CASSPQGYNEQFF. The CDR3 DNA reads TGCGCCAGCAGCCCCCAGGGCTACAATGAGCAGTTCTTC.